This T cell receptor (beta chain) was captured by sequencing in a study of T-cell memory formation after mild COVID-19. Study results and limitations: The appearance of some responding clones in pre-infection memory suggested that cross-reactive memory joined. Shrinking CD4+ clones were chiefly CM and EM; CD8+ ones were chiefly EMRA. Contracting clones, day 15 to 85, had balanced CD4/CD8, and later expanders favored CD4+. Second-wave clones that peaked on day 37 lacked confirmed SARS-CoV-2 specificity.

Details on this clonotype: Its antigen remains unidentified.

The V gene's germline CDR1 is MNHNS and CDR2 SASEGT. V was cut by 7 bases and J by 7 bases, with 19 bases left in between. The CDR3 extends over 14 amino acids. TCRdb ran MiXCR on the 5' RACE reads and lists one entry per CDR3 protein. Of fewer than 450,000 distinct CDR3 sequences listed, approximately 25% are singletons. The gene calls are TRBV6-1 and TRBJ1-1; D ambiguous. This clonotype originated in an adult woman who had mild COVID-19 (a few samples of this study predate the infection). Cell type and time point are not known. The specimen sequenced was PBMCs or a T cell subset sorted from them (not recorded which). CDR3 amino acids: CASIAISGVSEAFF. The CDR3 nucleotides are TGTGCCAGCATCGCCATCTCTGGGGTCAGTGAAGCTTTCTTT.